The sequence of this T cell receptor beta chain was determined in a study of T cells in women clearing cervical HPV infection. About the research overall: Controls gave blood once infection was undetectable; cases at lesion identification. HLA type could not be excluded as a confounder.

This CDR3 comprises 15 residues. Germline loops: CDR1 GTSNPN, CDR2 SVGIG (reference sequence). Of note for this clone: Its antigen is not known. The sequence runs out 3 residues before the end of the CDR3; the remainder is reconstructed from the germline J gene.

Sequenced by immunoSEQ multiplex PCR; TCRdb stores in-frame clones only, minus some. This sample's clone table lists 45,000 to 50,000 clones. Regarding the study as a whole: Richness plus V gene abundances separated cases from controls with AUC 0.7 to 0.9.

The sequence was obtained from a woman aged 18 to 75 with a cervical HPV16 infection that either progressed to CIN3+ or cleared (not recorded which). V is TRBV30 and J is TRBJ2-3, with D possibly matching TRBD1 (6 bases). The sequencing sample was made of blood buffy coat. CDR3 residues: CAWSQGRGSGQPQYF. The sequenced part of the CDR3 DNA is TGTGCCTGGAGTCAAGGCAGGGGTAGTGGTCAGCCG.